Described below is a single T cell receptor (beta chain) sequence and its context. Its antigen is as yet unknown. The entry originates in a study of OX40 agonist ivuxolimab in advanced cancers. Whole-study context: The dose-escalation cohort had hepatocellular carcinoma, melanoma, renal cell or head and neck cancer. Study observations and caveats: Fewer expanded clones were found on average in CD4+ than in CD8+ T cells.

Here immunoSEQ multiplex PCR was the method, and the copy in TCRdb shows in-frame clones only, minus some. The sample has tens of thousands of clones; about 90% are singletons. Samples were taken at baseline and on day 1 of cycles 4 and 7. The material sequenced was CD4+ or CD8+ T cells sorted from blood, taken in a trial of the OX40 agonist ivuxolimab. The receptor's source is an adult with an advanced solid tumor such as melanoma, head and neck, liver or kidney cancer.

CDR3 protein: CATSSSRLGTNTEAFF. Written as DNA, the CDR3 is TGTGCCACCAGCAGCTCAAGGTTGGGGACGAACACTGAAGCTTTCTTT. The chain joins TRBV15 to TRBJ1-1; perhaps TRBD1 as D (5 bases). Germline loops: CDR1 LNHNV, CDR2 YYDKDF (reference sequence). Trimming pared 3 bases from V and 1 base from J, leaving 15 bases between. The CDR3 totals 16 residues.